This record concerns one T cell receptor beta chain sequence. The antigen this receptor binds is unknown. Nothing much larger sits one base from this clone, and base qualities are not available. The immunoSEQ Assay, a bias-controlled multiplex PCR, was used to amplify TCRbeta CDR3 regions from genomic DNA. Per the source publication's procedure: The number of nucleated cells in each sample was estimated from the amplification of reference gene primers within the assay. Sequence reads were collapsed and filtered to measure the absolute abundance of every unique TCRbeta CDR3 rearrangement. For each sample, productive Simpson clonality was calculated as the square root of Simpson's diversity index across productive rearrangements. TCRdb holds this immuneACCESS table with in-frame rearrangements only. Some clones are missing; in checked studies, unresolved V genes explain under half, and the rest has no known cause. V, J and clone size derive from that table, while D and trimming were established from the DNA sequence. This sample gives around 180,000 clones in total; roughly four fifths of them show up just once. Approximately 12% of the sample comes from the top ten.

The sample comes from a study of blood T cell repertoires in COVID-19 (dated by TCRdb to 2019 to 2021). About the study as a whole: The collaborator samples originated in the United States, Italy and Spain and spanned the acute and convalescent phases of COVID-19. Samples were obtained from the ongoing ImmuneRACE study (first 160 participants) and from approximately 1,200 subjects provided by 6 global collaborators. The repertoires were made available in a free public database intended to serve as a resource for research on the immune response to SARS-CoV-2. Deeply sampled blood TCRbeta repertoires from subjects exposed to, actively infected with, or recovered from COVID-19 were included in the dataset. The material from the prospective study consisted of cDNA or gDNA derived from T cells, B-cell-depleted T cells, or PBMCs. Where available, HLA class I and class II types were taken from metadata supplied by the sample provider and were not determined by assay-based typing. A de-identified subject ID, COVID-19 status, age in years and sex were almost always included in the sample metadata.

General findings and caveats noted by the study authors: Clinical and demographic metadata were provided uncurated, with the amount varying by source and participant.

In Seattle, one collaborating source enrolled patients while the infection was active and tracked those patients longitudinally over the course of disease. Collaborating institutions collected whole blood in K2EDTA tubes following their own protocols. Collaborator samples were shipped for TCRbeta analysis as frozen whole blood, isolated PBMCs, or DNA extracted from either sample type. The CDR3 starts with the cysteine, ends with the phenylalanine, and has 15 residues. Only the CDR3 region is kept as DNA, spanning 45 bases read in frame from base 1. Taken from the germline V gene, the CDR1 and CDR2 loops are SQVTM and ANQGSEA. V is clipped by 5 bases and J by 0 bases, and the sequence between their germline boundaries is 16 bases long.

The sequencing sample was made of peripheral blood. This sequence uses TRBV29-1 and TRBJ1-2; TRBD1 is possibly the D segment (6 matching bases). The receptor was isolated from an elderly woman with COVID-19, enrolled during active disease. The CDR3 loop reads CSVQNRDTANYGYTF. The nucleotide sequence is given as TGCAGCGTTCAGAACCGGGACACCGCTAACTATGGCTACACCTTC.